This T cell receptor beta chain was sequenced in a study of response to subunit inactivated influenza vaccine. Study findings and constraints: Each seasonal flu vaccination may recruit only limited new T cells, authors suggested.

This clonotype was detected only a few times. Its antigen remains unidentified. The V gene lost 5 bases and the J gene lost 0 bases, with 26 bases spanning the gap. This CDR3 is 19 amino acids long. The germline V gene has CDR1 SGHAT and CDR2 FQDESV (reference sequence). TCRdb reanalysed the RT-PCR reads using MiXCR and keeps one entry per CDR3 protein. Of 500,000 to 650,000 distinct CDR3 sequences in the sample, approximately 7.7% were seen once. The sequence was collected from a man in his fifties or sixties who received an inactivated influenza vaccine. The sequencing used PBMCs from blood, collected roughly 24 months after vaccination. This chain links TRBV11-1 with TRBJ2-7; tentative D call: TRBD2 (6 bases). CDR3 loop: CASSPGEVWGPSSSYEQYF. CDR3 in DNA: TGTGCCAGCAGCCCCGGGGAGGTCTGGGGACCGTCGAGCTCCTACGAGCAGTACTTC. The full variable domain, in which reference TRBV11-1 and TRBJ2-7 provide the parts outside the CDR3, is EAEVAQSPRYKITEKSQAVAFWCDPISGHATLYWYRQILGQGPELLVQFQDESVVDDSQLPKDRFSAERLKGVDSTLKIQPAELGDSAMYLCASSPGEVWGPSSSYEQYFGPGTRLTVT.